Below, one T cell receptor beta chain is given with its context. Some clones are missing from TCRdb's copy, which holds only in-frame ones; the method was immunoSEQ multiplex PCR. The repertoire includes some 290,000 clones, roughly 89% of them detected once, and just under 9.5% sits in the top ten. This sample is drawn from a study of blood T cell repertoires in COVID-19. Across the study: The United States, Italy and Spain supplied acute and convalescent COVID-19 samples.

The CDR3 totals 17 residues. Trimming at V came to 2 bases and at J to 6 bases, leaving 13 bases not matched to a gene. Per the germline V gene, CDR1 is MNHEY and CDR2 is SMNVEV (reference sequence). Cohort placement rested on clinical history that participants reported themselves. Among Cohort 3 donors, those recovered had two negative PCRs, clearance, or symptom resolution. Sequencing input: PBMCs or T cells enriched from blood (not recorded which). The chain has TRBV27 and TRBJ1-5; 7 positions agree with TRBD1. The receptor was derived from a woman under 40 who had recovered from COVID-19. The CDR3 region has the DNA TGTGCCAGCAGTTTACCCCCTTTACAGGGGCTCCCTCAGCCCCAGCATTTT. This encodes CASSLPPLQGLPQPQHF.